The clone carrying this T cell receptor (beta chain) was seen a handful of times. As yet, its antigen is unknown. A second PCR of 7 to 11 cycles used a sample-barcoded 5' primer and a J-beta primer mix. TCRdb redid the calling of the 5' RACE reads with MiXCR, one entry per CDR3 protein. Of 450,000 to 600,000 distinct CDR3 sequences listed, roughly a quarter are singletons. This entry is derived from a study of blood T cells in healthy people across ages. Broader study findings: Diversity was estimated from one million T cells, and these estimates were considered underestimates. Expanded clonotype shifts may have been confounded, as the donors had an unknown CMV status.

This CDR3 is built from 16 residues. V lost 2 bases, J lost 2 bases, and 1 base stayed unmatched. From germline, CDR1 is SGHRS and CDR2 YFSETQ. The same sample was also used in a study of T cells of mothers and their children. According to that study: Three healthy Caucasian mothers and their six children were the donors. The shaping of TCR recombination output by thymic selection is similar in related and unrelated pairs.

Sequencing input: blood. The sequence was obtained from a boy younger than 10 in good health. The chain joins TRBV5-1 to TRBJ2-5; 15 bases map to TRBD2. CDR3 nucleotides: TGCGCCAGCAGCTTTGGACTAGCGGGAGGGCAAGAGACCCAGTACTTC. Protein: CASSFGLAGGQETQYF.